This TCR beta chain was recorded in a study of CD8 T cells in ankylosing spondylitis. Overall study findings and caveats: Existing reports had already noted some motif variants in reactive arthritis synovial fluid and blood. A TCR beta motif of eight highly homologous variants appeared characteristic of ankylosing spondylitis blood.

Libraries for TCR beta were made by quantitative 5'-RACE with molecular barcodes. TCRdb passed the 5' RACE reads through MiXCR, listing each CDR3 protein once. The sample lists some 340,000 distinct CDR3 sequences, around 15% seen once, with about 1.1% in the top ten. As for this clonotype: The antigen is not known.

Deletions cut 0 bases from V and 10 bases from J, with 19 bases between. Germline V gives CDR1 LGHDT, CDR2 YNNKEL (reference sequence). The length of the CDR3 is 16 residues. Material: blood, either unsorted or a sorted T cell fraction (not recorded which). The chain recombines TRBV3-1 with TRBJ2-1, with D uncertain. The origin of this receptor is a male donor with ankylosing spondylitis or in good health (not recorded which). CDR3 in amino acids: CASSQESVVGSPEQFF. The CDR3 DNA reads TGTGCCAGCAGCCAAGAATCAGTAGTGGGTTCACCCGAGCAGTTCTTC.